This TCR beta chain is drawn from a study of PD-L1 blockade in urothelial cancer. The CDR3 runs to 15 residues. V dropped 5 bases and J dropped 9; count of bases not matched to a gene: 10. CDR1 is MNHEY, CDR2 SMNVEV, per germline (reference sequence). In its sample, this clone was seen once. Its antigen is not identified. Noted time point: peripheral blood 6 weeks after treatment start. Findings and limits, study-wide: A below-median TCR clonality in blood before treatment predicted better survival.

Here immunoSEQ multiplex PCR was the method, and the copy in TCRdb shows in-frame clones only, minus some. The sample has 75,000 to 95,000 clones, 80% to 95% seen once. The starting material was PBMCs, obtained around atezolizumab (anti-PD-L1) treatment. The rearrangement links TRBV27 to TRBJ2-1; 10 positions match TRBD2. This receptor was obtained from a woman older than 75 with urothelial cancer. CDR3 loop: CASSTPAGGPGEQFF. In DNA, the CDR3 is TGTGCCAGCAGTACTCCAGCGGGAGGGCCGGGTGAGCAGTTCTTC.